Below, 32 T cell receptor beta chains from the same sample are listed, as sequenced in a study of vaccination effects on CD4 cells after COVID-19. Method: immunoSEQ multiplex PCR; TCRdb's copy keeps in-frame clones and lacks some. The sample lists around 79,000 clones, 60% to 85% occurring once. These receptors' targets are unknown. ViraFEST used viral peptide pools to expand antigen-specific CD4+ T cells before sequencing. An approximately 10-day culture period preceded the isolation of CD4+ T cells. People in the vaccine group had not been infected with SARS-CoV-2 before, and their nucleocapsid antibodies were negative. The sample here was CD4+ T cells from PBMCs cultured with SARS-CoV-2 spike peptides, taken before COVID-19 vaccination. These receptors all stem from a human donor who received a COVID-19 vaccine.

This clone was detected once. The chain couples TRBV11-2 to TRBJ2-2, with 11 bases identical to TRBD2. Per germline, CDR1 SGHAT and CDR2 FQNNGV. V lost 2 bases to trimming and J lost 2 bases; unmatched junction nucleotides: 4. The CDR3 length is 17 residues. DNA of the CDR3: TGTGCCAGCAGCTTACGGCTAGCGGGGGGAAACACCGGGGAGCTGTTTTTT. Translated, it gives CASSLRLAGGNTGELFF.

This clone came up a few times. This same CDR3 is encoded by further DNA sequences in the sample. The rearrangement uses TRBV5-4 and TRBJ2-2; no clear D. This CDR3 is built from 15 residues. V gave up 4 bases and J gave up 4 bases, with 14 bases separating them. CDR1 SGHNT and CDR2 YYREEE come from the germline V gene (reference sequence). The CDR3 reads CASSIGSRGTGELFF. CDR3 sequence (DNA): TGTGCCAGCAGCATAGGATCCCGCGGCACCGGGGAGCTGTTTTTT.

V usage is TRBV28 and J usage is TRBJ1-3; 7 bases map to TRBD1. From germline, CDR1 is MDHEN and CDR2 SYDVKM. This CDR3 comprises 15 residues. J lost 0 bases, V lost 4 bases, and 3 bases had no gene match. The CDR3 protein is CASSSDRYSGNTIYF. CDR3 coding DNA: TGTGCCAGCAGTTCGGACAGGTACTCTGGAAACACCATATATTTT.

V and J are TRBV12-5 and TRBJ2-5; a weak D match, TRBD2 (5 bases). Germline lookup yields CDR1 LGHNT and CDR2 FRNRAP. The CDR3 contains 12 residues. The V gene lost 7 bases and the J gene lost 2 bases, with 8 bases spanning the gap. CDR3 residues: CASARTQETQYF. The CDR3 DNA reads as TGTGCTAGTGCCCGGACTCAAGAGACCCAGTACTTC.

This clone was counted between two and nine times. The J gene is TRBJ1-4, the V gene TRBV5-1; no reliable D call. The germline V gene has CDR1 SGHRS and CDR2 YFSETQ. The V end lost 2 bases, the J end lost 4 bases, and 12 bases lay between the germline ends. The CDR3 length is 15 residues. CDR3: CASSFSRESNEKLFF. CDR3 coding DNA: TGCGCCAGCAGCTTCTCAAGGGAGAGTAATGAAAAACTGTTTTTT.

The rearrangement uses TRBV3-1 (or the pseudogene TRBV3-2) and TRBJ2-1; 8 bases match TRBD2. V was clipped by 11 bases and J by 7 bases; unmatched bases: 10. The germline V gene encodes CDR1 LGHDT and CDR2 YNNKEL (reference sequence). CDR3 length: 13 residues. The CDR3 coding sequence is TGTGCCTGTAGCGGGGATGGAGGGAATGAGCAGTTCTTC. It is translated as CACSGDGGNEQFF.

The genes are TRBV6-5 and TRBJ1-3, with D possibly TRBD1 on 6 matching bases. CDR3 length: 15 residues. The V end lost 7 bases, the J end lost 8 bases, and 21 bases lay between the germline ends. The germline CDR1 and CDR2 sequences are MNHEY and SVGAGI. The CDR3 DNA is TGTGCCAGCATCCACAGGTCGGGGGCGAGGCACACCATATATTTT. Protein: CASIHRSGARHTIYF.

The chain links TRBV2 to TRBJ1-6; D remains unclear. V shed 2 bases and J shed 3 bases, with 5 bases lying between them. The CDR3 has 14 residues. From germline, CDR1 is SNHLY and CDR2 FYNNEI. The CDR3: CASSERVYNSPLHF. CDR3 coding DNA: TGTGCCAGCAGTGAACGCGTCTATAATTCACCCCTCCACTTT.

The gene calls are TRBV14 and TRBJ1-1; 10 bases agree with TRBD1. The CDR3 totals 15 residues. Germline V gives CDR1 SGHDN, CDR2 FVKESK. After removal of 5 bases from V and 5 bases from J, the junction contained 8 bases not matched to a gene. This chain's CDR3 is CASSGTGTGETEAFF. The CDR3, as DNA: TGTGCCAGCAGCGGAACTGGGACAGGGGAGACTGAAGCTTTCTTT.

This clone occurred once. The chain employs TRBV23-1 and TRBJ2-7; D is uncertain. TRBV23-1 is assigned to the ORF class and has an uncertain function. This CDR3 spans 14 amino acids. The ends were cut back, 6 bases at V and 4 bases at J, with 16 bases in the middle. As DNA, the CDR3 is TGCGCCAGCAGCCGTTACAGCGAATGGTACGAGCAGTACGTC. It encodes CASSRYSEWYEQYV.

This clone was observed a single time. The V and J genes are TRBV5-1 and TRBJ1-4; 7 nucleotides agree with TRBD1. After removal of 0 bases from V and 3 bases from J, the junction contained 2 bases not matched to a gene. Germline values: CDR1 SGHRS, CDR2 YFSETQ. The CDR3 is 15 amino acids. The chain's CDR3 is CASSLGDSANEKLFF. CDR3 in DNA: TGCGCCAGCAGCTTGGGGGACAGCGCTAATGAAAAACTGTTTTTT.

The chain uses TRBV10-2 and TRBJ1-2, with 7 bases identical to TRBD1. Germline trimming cut 7 bases from V and 3 bases from J; bases unmatched to any gene: 5. Germline V gene data show CDR1 as WSHSY and CDR2 as SAAADI. This CDR3 region has 13 residues. CDR3 DNA: TGCGCCAGCAAGAAAGGACAGGACTATGGCTACACCTTC. Protein: CASKKGQDYGYTF.

The genes are TRBV6-1 and TRBJ2-7; D ambiguous. The CDR3 sequence is 14 residues long. Per germline, CDR1 MNHNS and CDR2 SASEGT. With 2 bases removed from V and 5 bases from J, the gap between germline ends came to 13 bases. CDR3 nucleotides: TGTGCCAGCAGTGAACTGGAACGGTGGAACGAGCAGTACGTC. This translates into CASSELERWNEQYV.

The genes are TRBV10-1 and TRBJ2-2; TRBD2 is a possible D gene (7 bases). The length of the CDR3 is 16 residues. Trimming cost V 3 bases and J 0 bases, with 11 bases left between them. Germline values: CDR1 WNHNN, CDR2 SYGVQD (reference sequence). The CDR3 region is CASSEGGAANTGELFF. The CDR3 DNA follows: TGCGCCAGCAGTGAAGGGGGGGCCGCGAACACCGGGGAGCTGTTTTTT.

The J gene is TRBJ2-1, the V gene TRBV24-1; 9 nucleotides match TRBD2. The V gene's germline CDR1 is KGHDR and CDR2 SFDVKD. This CDR3 spans 14 amino acids. Losses at the gene ends were 4 bases for V and 10 bases for J; bases not matched to a gene: 7. The CDR3 bases are TGTGCCACCAGTGAAGCGGGGGGTCACCTGGAGCAGTTCTTC. It yields the protein CATSEAGGHLEQFF.

V usage is TRBV24-1 and J usage is TRBJ2-1; TRBD2 matches 14 bases. The length of the CDR3 is 18 residues. Germline CDR1 is KGHDR and CDR2 is SFDVKD. The V segment lost 4 bases and the J segment 3 bases; nucleotides outside the gene matches: 7. In DNA, the CDR3 is TGTGCCACCAGTGACTATGGGACTAGCGGGGGCTTCTACAATGAGCAGTTCTTC. It is translated as CATSDYGTSGGFYNEQFF.

The chain uses TRBV10-1 and TRBJ2-2; D gene uncertain. Germline V gives CDR1 WNHNN, CDR2 SYGVQD (reference sequence). CDR3 length equals 12 residues. V was clipped by 5 bases and J by 6 bases, with 7 bases between them. CDR3 sequence (DNA): TGCGCCAGCAGTCGAAGATCCGGGGAGCTGTTTTTT. Its translation: CASSRRSGELFF.

This chain connects TRBV3-1 (or the pseudogene TRBV3-2) to TRBJ2-5; 9 bases are a match to TRBD2. Germline trimming cut 4 bases from V and 5 bases from J; bases unmatched to any gene: 11. Germline loops: CDR1 LGHDT, CDR2 YNNKEL (reference sequence). The CDR3 length is 16 residues. Here the CDR3 reads CASSRRLAASSETQYF. CDR3 DNA: TGTGCCAGCAGCCGTCGACTAGCGGCTTCATCGGAGACCCAGTACTTC.

The chain couples TRBV3-1 (or the pseudogene TRBV3-2) to TRBJ1-1, with a tentative D call TRBD1 (6 bases). CDR1 and CDR2 (germline): LGHDT, YNNKEL (reference sequence). Deletions cut 2 bases from V and 2 bases from J, with 24 bases between. The CDR3 sequence is 19 residues long. CDR3 coding DNA: TGTGCCAGCAGCCAATACTCAAGATGGGGATCGACAGGAAACACTGAAGCTTTCTTT. Translated, it gives CASSQYSRWGSTGNTEAFF.

The genes are TRBV18 and TRBJ2-2; the D is unclear. CDR1 and CDR2 from the germline V gene are KGHSH and LQKENI. The length of the CDR3 is 12 residues. Trimming pared 3 bases from V and 8 bases from J, leaving 7 bases between. The CDR3 region has the DNA TGTGCCAGCTCACCGAGAAGTGGGGAGCTGTTTTTT. Translated, it gives CASSPRSGELFF.

This chain uses TRBV10-2 with TRBJ2-3, with 9 bases matching TRBD1. This CDR3 has 14 residues. Germline V gene lookup returns CDR1 WSHSY and CDR2 SAAADI. With V trimmed by 7 bases and J by 3 bases, 5 bases remained unmatched. This CDR3 is CASKGTGRTDTQYF. CDR3 bases: TGCGCCAGCAAGGGGACAGGGAGGACAGATACGCAGTATTTT.

This clone appeared once. The chain employs TRBV5-8 and TRBJ1-5, with TRBD1 as a possible D gene (5 bases). This CDR3 is built from 14 residues. Germline loops: CDR1 SGHTS, CDR2 YDEGEE. The V end lost 1 base, the J end lost 2 bases, and 7 bases lay between the germline ends. The CDR3 bases are TGTGCCAGCAGCTTGTGGGGGGGCAATCAGCCCCAGCATTTT. Amino acid sequence: CASSLWGGNQPQHF.

The CDR3 sequence is CASSYLPGTGNEAFF. The CDR3 DNA follows: TGTGCCAGCAGTTACCTCCCCGGGACAGGGAACGAAGCTTTCTTT. The chain is built from TRBV6-5 and TRBJ1-1; 9 nucleotides agree with TRBD1. V was clipped by 2 bases and J by 8 bases; unmatched bases: 9. Germline lookup yields CDR1 MNHEY and CDR2 SVGAGI. This CDR3 has 15 amino acids.

This clone was observed a handful of times. This chain joins TRBV5-4 and TRBJ1-2, with 8 bases aligning to TRBD1. Germline V gene data show CDR1 as SGHNT and CDR2 as YYREEE (reference sequence). V was clipped by 0 bases and J by 4 bases; unmatched bases: 2. CDR3 length: 14 residues. The CDR3 coding sequence is TGTGCCAGCAGCTTGGCAGGGGGCGGCTATGGCTACACCTTC. Translated, it gives CASSLAGGGYGYTF.

This sequence joins TRBV18 and TRBJ1-1; D unresolved. Germline CDR1 KGHSH, CDR2 LQKENI. This CDR3 has 14 residues. Trimming removed 1 base from V and 4 bases from J, with 10 bases in between. This CDR3 reads CASSPQGGSTEAFF. In DNA, the CDR3 is TGTGCCAGCTCACCACAGGGAGGAAGCACTGAAGCTTTCTTT.

The chain combines TRBV3-1 (or the pseudogene TRBV3-2) with TRBJ2-3; unclear D gene. The CDR3 length is 14 residues. Trimming pared 3 bases from V and 0 bases from J, leaving 7 bases between. Germline values: CDR1 LGHDT, CDR2 YNNKEL (reference sequence). The CDR3 coding sequence is TGTGCCAGCAGCCAGCGACTCAGCACAGATACGCAGTATTTT. Translation: CASSQRLSTDTQYF.

The gene calls are TRBV19 and TRBJ2-3, with 9 bases aligning to TRBD2. In germline, CDR1 is LNHDA, CDR2 SQIVND (reference sequence). This CDR3 comprises 17 residues. V dropped 6 bases and J dropped 1; count of bases not matched to a gene: 11. Written as DNA, the CDR3 is TGTGCCAGTAGCACAACCAAGACTAGCGGTGGCACAGATACGCAGTATTTT. It specifies CASSTTKTSGGTDTQYF.

J is TRBJ2-7 and V is TRBV11-2, with TRBD2 identical over 8 bases. V trimming: 0 bases; J trimming: 2 bases; junction bases outside the gene matches: 12. CDR1 is SGHAT, CDR2 FQNNGV, per germline. This CDR3 comprises 18 residues. Here the CDR3 reads CASSLDRRRGVPTYEQYV. The CDR3 coding sequence is TGTGCCAGCAGCTTAGATCGTAGGCGGGGGGTTCCTACCTACGAGCAGTACGTC.

The V call is TRBV5-1, the J call TRBJ1-1, with D possibly being TRBD1 (6 bases). V lost 6 bases and J 0 bases, leaving 21 bases between the germline ends. The germline V gene encodes CDR1 SGHRS and CDR2 YFSETQ. The CDR3 runs to 17 residues. CDR3 DNA sequence: TGCGCCAGCAACTTCGGGTGGGGGCCATCCGTGAACACTGAAGCTTTCTTT. It yields the protein CASNFGWGPSVNTEAFF.

The V gene is TRBV5-1, the J gene TRBJ2-5; 12 positions agree with TRBD1. The junction had 4 bases not matched to a gene; V was cut back by 2 bases and J by 2 bases. Per the germline V gene, CDR1 is SGHRS and CDR2 is YFSETQ. The CDR3 is 16 amino acids. This chain's CDR3 is CASSLGTGGRQETQYF. CDR3 DNA sequence: TGCGCCAGCAGCTTAGGGACAGGGGGCCGACAAGAGACCCAGTACTTC.

This clone has only one observation. The rearrangement uses TRBV7-2 and TRBJ1-5; D not resolved. Germline V gives CDR1 SGHTA, CDR2 FQGNSA. CDR3 length: 12 amino acids. V was pared by 5 bases and J by 1 base, with 3 bases between. The CDR3 loop reads CASSGSNQPQHF. The CDR3 DNA reads TGTGCCAGCAGCGGGAGCAATCAGCCCCAGCATTTT.

This clone turned up a few times. This chain connects TRBV19 to TRBJ1-1; D is unclear. Germline lookup yields CDR1 LNHDA and CDR2 SQIVND (reference sequence). The CDR3 contains 14 residues. The ends were cut back, 2 bases at V and 2 bases at J, with 9 bases in the middle. The CDR3 region has the DNA TGTGCCAGTAGTATATCACCGATAAACACTGAAGCTTTCTTT. The encoded protein is CASSISPINTEAFF.